This is a list of T cell receptor beta chains from one sample in a study of T cells expressing NK-cell markers. TCRdb re-called the 5' RACE reads and gives one entry per CDR3 protein, without DNA. This sample's table has 200,000 to 300,000 distinct CDR3 sequences. The source material was blood T cells: a sorted CD56 or NKG2C T cell subset, CD4+ or CD8+ T cells, or bulk PBMC T cells (not recorded which). The receptors shown here come from a man aged 18 to 29 in good health. The CDR3 runs from the conserved cysteine through the conserved F or W. The order of the fields is V gene, J gene, CDR3 protein.

v_call: TRBV5-6; j_call: TRBJ2-2; cdr3_aa: CASSRRLAGATGELFF
v_call: TRBV12-3/TRBV12-4; j_call: TRBJ1-2; cdr3_aa: CASIPGESDGYTF
v_call: TRBV24-1; j_call: TRBJ2-2; cdr3_aa: CATSDPRTAGELFF
v_call: TRBV12-3/TRBV12-4; j_call: TRBJ2-2; cdr3_aa: CAITYRNTGELFF
v_call: TRBV25-1; j_call: TRBJ2-1; cdr3_aa: CASSESHGSSYNEQFF
v_call: TRBV6-1; j_call: TRBJ1-5; cdr3_aa: CASSPGYYSNQPQHF
v_call: TRBV12-3/TRBV12-4; j_call: TRBJ2-4; cdr3_aa: CASSLMGGVTPGDIQYF
v_call: TRBV12-3/TRBV12-4; j_call: TRBJ2-5; cdr3_aa: CASRPGLAGGWETQYF
v_call: TRBV5-1; j_call: TRBJ2-5; cdr3_aa: CASSPGQETQYF
v_call: TRBV10-3; j_call: TRBJ1-1; cdr3_aa: CAISAPGAQAFF
v_call: TRBV18; j_call: TRBJ2-2; cdr3_aa: CASSPPVFTGELFF
v_call: TRBV5-5; j_call: TRBJ2-1; cdr3_aa: CASSLGGWENEQFF
v_call: TRBV5-4; j_call: TRBJ1-1; cdr3_aa: CASSLIEPGQEAFF
v_call: TRBV7-2; j_call: TRBJ2-7; cdr3_aa: CASSSVSLYEQYF
v_call: TRBV12-3/TRBV12-4; j_call: TRBJ1-2; cdr3_aa: CASSDRGGYTF
v_call: TRBV6-1; j_call: TRBJ1-1; cdr3_aa: CASSEVMRTEAFF
v_call: TRBV5-1; j_call: TRBJ1-1; cdr3_aa: CASSLGNRAGTATAGAFF
v_call: TRBV29-1; j_call: TRBJ2-1; cdr3_aa: CSVRLAGGSHNEQFF
v_call: TRBV12-3/TRBV12-4; j_call: TRBJ1-1; cdr3_aa: CASSLETLLMNTEAFF
v_call: TRBV10-2; j_call: TRBJ2-3; cdr3_aa: CASSESVGGVVQYF
v_call: TRBV2; j_call: TRBJ1-5; cdr3_aa: CASSHISGQGIGPQHF
v_call: TRBV10-3; j_call: TRBJ2-1; cdr3_aa: CAISGDRGSYNEQFF
v_call: TRBV7-3; j_call: TRBJ2-1; cdr3_aa: CASSFLTSGRADEQFF
v_call: TRBV5-5; j_call: TRBJ2-2; cdr3_aa: CASSTTASGSGELFF
v_call: TRBV20-1; j_call: TRBJ2-3; cdr3_aa: CSASRMTDTQYF
v_call: TRBV20-1; j_call: TRBJ2-4; cdr3_aa: CSPTLGGGAKNIQYF
v_call: TRBV29-1; j_call: TRBJ1-2; cdr3_aa: CSDRAGTDYGYTF
v_call: TRBV4-2; j_call: TRBJ2-3; cdr3_aa: CASRGEIFTDTQYF
v_call: TRBV5-1; j_call: TRBJ1-2; cdr3_aa: CASGISRADYGYTF
v_call: TRBV4-2; j_call: TRBJ2-6; cdr3_aa: CASSPSLGNVLTF
v_call: TRBV29-1; j_call: TRBJ1-1; cdr3_aa: CSVATVSTAFF
v_call: TRBV5-1; j_call: TRBJ1-1; cdr3_aa: CASSLESGRGTEAFF
v_call: TRBV20-1; j_call: TRBJ2-7; cdr3_aa: CSVLGQLGGRLHEQYF
v_call: TRBV6-5; j_call: TRBJ1-3; cdr3_aa: CASSYSQGTGNTIYF
v_call: TRBV12-3/TRBV12-4; j_call: TRBJ2-2; cdr3_aa: CASFLGTGELFF
v_call: TRBV29-1; j_call: TRBJ2-2; cdr3_aa: CSVGLGTGFTGELFF
v_call: TRBV7-6; j_call: TRBJ2-3; cdr3_aa: CASSSPGDLVGDTQYF
v_call: TRBV20-1; j_call: TRBJ2-1; cdr3_aa: CSASRFAGGDYNEQFF
v_call: TRBV7-2; j_call: TRBJ1-3; cdr3_aa: CASRRQGDGNTIYF
v_call: TRBV5-1; j_call: TRBJ2-1; cdr3_aa: CASSLPSADLWANEQFF
v_call: TRBV9; j_call: TRBJ2-5; cdr3_aa: CASSVSPLEETQYF
v_call: TRBV20-1; j_call: TRBJ1-2; cdr3_aa: CSARETGHKYGYTF
v_call: TRBV14; j_call: TRBJ2-5; cdr3_aa: CASSQDVRGQYF
v_call: TRBV12-5; j_call: TRBJ1-5; cdr3_aa: CASGPGRPGNQPQHF
v_call: TRBV11-2; j_call: TRBJ1-6; cdr3_aa: CASSAGQGNSPLHF
v_call: TRBV18; j_call: TRBJ2-5; cdr3_aa: CASSPPSRGRALGETQYF
v_call: TRBV3-1; j_call: TRBJ2-6; cdr3_aa: CASSRGAGANVLTF
v_call: TRBV6-5; j_call: TRBJ1-3; cdr3_aa: CASSSRTRGNTIYF
v_call: TRBV6-6; j_call: TRBJ2-7; cdr3_aa: CASSYDYSYEQYF